These 17 T cell receptor beta chains share one sample of origin, sequenced in a study of beta chain features in type 1 diabetes. The investigators reverse transcribed all of the isolated RNA, so they sequenced expressed TCRB transcripts. TCRdb's table, derived via immunoSEQ multiplex PCR, lists solely in-frame clones and lacks some. The sample yields under 90,000 clones, around 32% seen once. Source material: stem cell memory CD4+ T cells from blood. Receptor source: a woman aged 18-35 years in good health.

This chain links TRBV5-4 with TRBJ1-1; D perhaps matches TRBD1 (6 bases). Germline-derived CDR1 and CDR2 are SGHNT and YYREEE (reference sequence). The CDR3 extends over 15 amino acids. V was shortened by 0 bases and J by 1 base, with 10 bases between the two germline ends. CDR3 DNA sequence: TGTGCCAGCAGCTTGGACAGGGTTGGGAACACTGAAGCTTTCTTT. As protein: CASSLDRVGNTEAFF.

The chain couples TRBV10-3 to TRBJ1-1, with TRBD1 identical over 8 bases. With V trimmed by 6 bases and J by 5 bases, 5 bases remained unmatched. The CDR3 consists of 13 residues. Per germline, CDR1 ENHRY and CDR2 SYGVKD. CDR3 loop: CAIRDREGTEAFF. Written as DNA, the CDR3 is TGTGCCATCAGGGACAGGGAGGGGACTGAAGCTTTCTTT.

The chain employs TRBV7-2 and TRBJ1-6, with D maybe TRBD1 (5 bases). The germline V and J ends were trimmed by 10 bases and 0 bases, with 19 bases remaining between them. The CDR3 sequence is 17 residues long. Germline V gives CDR1 SGHTA, CDR2 FQGNSA. Here the CDR3 reads CATSRWGQSSYNSPLHF. In DNA form, the CDR3 reads TGTGCCACCTCGAGGTGGGGCCAGAGCTCCTATAATTCACCCCTCCACTTT.

This clone was observed a few times. This rearrangement joins TRBV19 to TRBJ2-2, with D perhaps matching TRBD2 (6 bases). The germline V gene has CDR1 LNHDA and CDR2 SQIVND (reference sequence). The CDR3 sequence is 13 residues long. The V gene lost 3 bases and the J gene lost 4 bases, with 6 bases spanning the gap. In nucleotides, the CDR3 is TGTGCCAGTAGTATTAGCGGCACCGGGGAGCTGTTTTTT. Amino acids: CASSISGTGELFF.

This sequence joins TRBV6-5 and TRBJ2-2, with a tentative D call TRBD2 (6 bases). From germline, CDR1 is MNHEY and CDR2 SVGAGI. V was pared by 11 bases and J by 0 bases, with 10 bases between. The CDR3 runs 13 residues. CDR3 DNA sequence: TGTGCCGCGACTAGTCCGAACACCGGGGAGCTGTTTTTT. Translation: CAATSPNTGELFF.

The chain combines TRBV2 with TRBJ2-5, with D maybe TRBD1 (6 bases). CDR3 size: 14 residues. V lost 7 bases and J lost 5, with 17 bases in between. Germline V gives CDR1 SNHLY, CDR2 FYNNEI. The chain's CDR3 is CASTSSGAGETQYF. The CDR3 DNA follows: TGTGCCAGCACCAGCTCAGGGGCAGGGGAGACCCAGTACTTC.

The rearrangement links TRBV5-1 to TRBJ2-5; TRBD2 agrees at 9 bases. The junction had 4 bases not matched to a gene; V was cut back by 1 base and J by 0 bases. The CDR3 sequence is 16 residues long. Germline values: CDR1 SGHRS, CDR2 YFSETQ. CDR3 nucleotides: TGCGCCAGCAGCTTGTCGCCTAGCGGGAACCAAGAGACCCAGTACTTC. Its protein product is CASSLSPSGNQETQYF.

This clone was seen more than once but under ten times. The chain couples TRBV5-4 to TRBJ1-5; perhaps TRBD1 as D (5 bases). The CDR3 loop spans 13 amino acids. Germline V lookup: CDR1 SGHNT, CDR2 YYREEE (reference sequence). V lost 3 bases to trimming and J lost 5 bases, with 9 bases between them. The CDR3 coding sequence is TGTGCCAGCAGCTCAGGGAAGGATCAGCCCCAGCATTTT. Translation: CASSSGKDQPQHF.

The chain couples TRBV5-1 to TRBJ1-2; TRBD1 is a possible D gene (6 bases). Between the trimmed V and J ends, which lost 4 bases and 8 bases, there was a span of 15 bases. CDR3 length: 13 residues. Germline lookup yields CDR1 SGHRS and CDR2 YFSETQ. This CDR3 reads CASSQIQGGGYTF. The CDR3 DNA reads as TGCGCCAGCAGCCAAATACAGGGCGGGGGCTACACCTTC.

The chain is built from TRBV18 and TRBJ1-1, with 9 positions matching TRBD1. CDR3 size: 16 residues. Germline V gene lookup returns CDR1 KGHSH and CDR2 LQKENI. V gave up 3 bases and J gave up 1 base; unmatched junction bases: 6. The CDR3 DNA is TGTGCCAGCTCACCCCTACAGGGGGCACGGAACACTGAAGCTTTCTTT. This translates into CASSPLQGARNTEAFF.

This clone was counted a few times. The rearrangement uses TRBV30 and TRBJ2-1; D might be TRBD2 (6 bases). Trimming cost V 5 bases and J 2 bases, with 10 bases left between them. Germline V gene lookup returns CDR1 GTSNPN and CDR2 SVGIG (reference sequence). The CDR3 totals 13 residues. The CDR3 spells CAWGRETYNEQFF. CDR3 nucleotides: TGTGCCTGGGGTCGGGAGACCTACAATGAGCAGTTCTTC.

There are a few counts of this clone. The genes are TRBV27 and TRBJ2-7; TRBD1 agrees at 7 bases. The CDR3 is 14 amino acids. Germline assignment: CDR1 MNHEY and CDR2 SMNVEV (reference sequence). Trimming took 5 bases from V and 3 from J; bases not matched to a gene: 7. The CDR3 region is CASSLSTGYYEQYF. The CDR3, as DNA: TGTGCCAGCAGTCTCTCGACAGGGTACTACGAGCAGTACTTC.

The gene calls are TRBV18 and TRBJ2-7; 7 nucleotides align to TRBD2. CDR3 length: 17 amino acids. Germline CDR1 reads KGHSH; CDR2 reads LQKENI. J was trimmed by 4 bases and V by 2 bases; bases with no gene match: 14. The CDR3 sequence is CASSPGTLSGGSYEQYF. CDR3 in DNA: TGTGCCAGCTCACCAGGGACCCTTAGCGGCGGGAGTTACGAGCAGTACTTC.

The CDR3 here is CASSPGQGIETQYF. The CDR3, as DNA: TGTGCCAGCTCACCGGGACAGGGTATTGAGACCCAGTACTTC. This sequence joins TRBV18 and TRBJ2-5; TRBD1 matches 9 bases. CDR1 KGHSH and CDR2 LQKENI come from the germline V gene. Germline trimming cut 3 bases from V and 5 bases from J; bases unmatched to any gene: 4. The CDR3 is 14 residues long.

This clone turned up a few times. The CDR3 sequence is CASVGGQGISDYGYTF. CDR3 DNA sequence: TGTGCCAGCGTGGGGGGACAGGGAATTTCGGACTATGGCTACACCTTC. The rearrangement links TRBV2 to TRBJ1-2; 9 bases fit TRBD1. CDR3 length: 16 amino acids. J lost 3 bases, V lost 8 bases, and 13 bases had no gene match. The germline V gene has CDR1 SNHLY and CDR2 FYNNEI. Full variable domain (rest looked up from reference TRBV2 and TRBJ1-2): EPEVTQTPSHQVTQMGQEVILRCVPISNHLYFYWYRQILGQKVEFLVSFYNNEISEKSEIFDDQFSVERPDGSNFTLKIRSTKLEDSAMYFCASVGGQGISDYGYTFGSGTRLTVV.

The chain is built from TRBV11-3 and TRBJ1-1; weak D call: TRBD1 (5 bases). The V gene lost 4 bases and the J gene lost 8 bases, with 23 bases spanning the gap. CDR1 and CDR2 from the germline V gene are SGHNT and YENEEA. The CDR3 runs 16 residues. DNA of the CDR3: TGTGCCAGCAGCTATGGACAAGGGTACGGCTTCACCGAAGCTTTCTTT. It codes for CASSYGQGYGFTEAFF.

The chain links TRBV2 to TRBJ2-7; D possibly corresponds to TRBD1 (6 bases). The CDR3 contains 12 residues. From germline, CDR1 is SNHLY and CDR2 FYNNEI. The V end lost 4 bases, the J end lost 6 bases, and 10 bases lay between the germline ends. As DNA, the CDR3 is TGTGCCAGCAGTGCCACAGGGCCCGAGCAGTACTTC. Translation: CASSATGPEQYF.